The source of this TCR beta chain is a study of regulatory T cells in long-lasting Graves disease. Construction of the TCR beta libraries employed iRepertoire HTBI primers in conjunction with Arm-PCR of CDR3 regions. In TCRdb, the multiplex PCR reads were re-called with MiXCR into one record per CDR3 protein. Altogether 250,000 or so distinct CDR3 sequences are present, roughly 21% being singletons, with the ten largest covering 14%. The germline gives CDR1 SQVTM, CDR2 ANQGSEA. V gave up 6 bases and J gave up 6 bases, with 20 bases separating them. The CDR3 consists of 14 residues. Time point here: newly diagnosed GD, antithyroid drugs for less than 3 months. PBMC RNA was the source of the TCR library. This clonotype has a handful of counts.

Source: peripheral blood mononuclear cells (PBMCs), taken at new diagnosis, from a patient treated with antithyroid drugs. The sequence came from a female donor with Graves disease. This rearrangement joins TRBV29-1 to TRBJ2-5; perhaps TRBD2 as D (7 bases). CDR3 DNA: TGCAGCGTGGGCTTTGGGGGGGGGGCCCAGACCCAGTACTTC. Its protein is CSVGFGGGAQTQYF.